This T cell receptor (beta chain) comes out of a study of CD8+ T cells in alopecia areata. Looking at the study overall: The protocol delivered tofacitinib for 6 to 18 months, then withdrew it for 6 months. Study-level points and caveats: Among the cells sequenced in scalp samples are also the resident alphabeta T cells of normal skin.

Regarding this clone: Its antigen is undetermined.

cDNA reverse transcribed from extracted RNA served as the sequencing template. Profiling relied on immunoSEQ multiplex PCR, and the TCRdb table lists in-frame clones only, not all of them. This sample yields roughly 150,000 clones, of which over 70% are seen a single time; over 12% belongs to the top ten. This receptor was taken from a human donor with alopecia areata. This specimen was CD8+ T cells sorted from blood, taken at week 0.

In DNA form, the CDR3 reads TGTGCCAGCAGTTTATCTAGCGGGGGCGCCTACGAGCAGTACTTC. This codes for CASSLSSGGAYEQYF. This chain uses TRBV6-6 with TRBJ2-7, with TRBD2 matching over 10 bases. Germline V gene data show CDR1 as MNHNY and CDR2 as SVGAGI (reference sequence). This CDR3 has 15 residues. J was trimmed by 2 bases and V by 4 bases; bases with no gene match: 5.